This passage covers 10 T cell receptor beta chains from one sample sequenced in a study. TCRdb reprocessed the RT-PCR reads with MiXCR, giving one entry per CDR3 protein. The data show approximately 720,000 distinct CDR3 sequences, 14% seen once. The sequenced sample was memory CD4+ T cells from blood. The receptors were gathered from a female donor in good health, serving as a healthy control.

The chain is built from TRBV5-1 and TRBJ2-7; D is unclear. Trimming removed 7 bases at V and 0 bases at J, with 14 bases between. Germline loops: CDR1 SGHRS, CDR2 YFSETQ. This CDR3 comprises 14 residues. CDR3 bases: TGCGCCAGCTTACCCCTACCCAGCTCCTACGAGCAGTACTTC. This translates into CASLPLPSSYEQYF.

The chain carries TRBV6-5 and TRBJ1-3, with TRBD1 as a possible D gene (5 bases). The CDR3 sequence is 16 residues long. V was cut by 0 bases and J by 2 bases, with 11 bases left in between. The V gene's germline CDR1 is MNHEY and CDR2 SVGAGI. CDR3 protein: CASSYSGRYAGNTIYF. Written as DNA, the CDR3 is TGTGCCAGCAGTTACTCGGGACGGTACGCTGGAAACACCATATATTTT.

J is TRBJ2-7 and V is TRBV10-2; 7 bases are shared with TRBD1. The J segment lost 2 bases and the V segment lost 7 bases, leaving 8 bases of the junction unmatched. CDR1 is WSHSY and CDR2 is SAAADI in the germline V gene. This CDR3 contains 14 residues. DNA for the CDR3: TGCGCCAGCACCCGGACAGGCACTGCCTACGAGCAGTACTTC. Residues: CASTRTGTAYEQYF.

The sample holds a few counts of this clonotype. This chain uses TRBV28 with TRBJ1-2, with a possible D match to TRBD1 (6 bases). There are 12 residues in the CDR3. Germline CDR1 MDHEN, CDR2 SYDVKM. V was clipped by 6 bases and J by 3 bases, with 8 bases between them. The chain's CDR3 is CASRYRDYGYTF. The CDR3 bases are TGTGCCAGCAGGTACAGGGACTATGGCTACACCTTC.

V and J are TRBV20-1 and TRBJ1-2; D is unclear. Germline CDR1 reads DFQATT; CDR2 reads SNEGSKA (reference sequence). Deletions cut 1 base from V and 3 bases from J, with 9 bases between. The CDR3 totals 13 residues. The CDR3 sequence: CSARAGGYYGYTF. CDR3 in DNA: TGCAGTGCTAGAGCGGGAGGGTACTATGGCTACACCTTC.

This clonotype came up many times. This chain connects TRBV29-1 to TRBJ1-2; no reliable D call. V shed 4 bases and J shed 4 bases, with 7 bases lying between them. Germline V gene lookup returns CDR1 SQVTM and CDR2 ANQGSEA. The CDR3 runs 11 residues. In DNA, the CDR3 is TGCAGCGTTGGCTATGGCTATGGCTACACCTTC. It translates to CSVGYGYGYTF.

The gene calls are TRBV5-1 and TRBJ2-5, with 9 bases that match TRBD2. The germline V gene encodes CDR1 SGHRS and CDR2 YFSETQ. The V segment lost 4 bases and the J segment 5 bases; nucleotides outside the gene matches: 6. The CDR3 contains 14 residues. The CDR3 sequence is CASSPASGAETQYF. In nucleotides, the CDR3 is TGCGCCAGCAGCCCGGCTAGCGGGGCGGAGACCCAGTACTTC.

This clonotype occurred many times. V and J are TRBV10-3 and TRBJ2-2; possibly TRBD1 for D (6 bases). The CDR3 covers 12 residues. Trimming pared 5 bases from V and 7 bases from J, leaving 8 bases between. Germline-derived CDR1 and CDR2 are ENHRY and SYGVKD. The CDR3 nucleotides are TGTGCCATCAGTTCGACAGGCGGGGAGCTGTTTTTT. Translating it yields CAISSTGGELFF.

The sample holds many counts of this clonotype. The chain couples TRBV12-3 or TRBV12-4 to TRBJ2-7; the match to TRBD1 covers 9 bases. The CDR3 is 14 residues long. V dropped 5 bases and J dropped 3; count of bases not matched to a gene: 5. The CDR3 protein is CASSPGQGIYEQYF. CDR3 DNA sequence: TGTGCCAGCAGTCCGGGACAGGGTATCTACGAGCAGTACTTC.

The chain is built from TRBV11-1 and TRBJ2-1, with a weak D call TRBD1 (5 bases). Germline values: CDR1 SGHAT, CDR2 FQDESV (reference sequence). CDR3 length: 15 amino acids. Between the trimmed V and J ends, which lost 4 bases and 3 bases, there was a span of 13 bases. CDR3 loop: CASSSQGLNYNEQFF. CDR3 coding DNA: TGTGCCAGCAGCTCTCAGGGTTTGAACTACAATGAGCAGTTCTTC. Combining the CDR3 with reference TRBV11-1 and TRBJ2-1 gives the whole variable domain EAEVAQSPRYKITEKSQAVAFWCDPISGHATLYWYRQILGQGPELLVQFQDESVVDDSQLPKDRFSAERLKGVDSTLKIQPAELGDSAMYLCASSSQGLNYNEQFFGPGTRLTVL.